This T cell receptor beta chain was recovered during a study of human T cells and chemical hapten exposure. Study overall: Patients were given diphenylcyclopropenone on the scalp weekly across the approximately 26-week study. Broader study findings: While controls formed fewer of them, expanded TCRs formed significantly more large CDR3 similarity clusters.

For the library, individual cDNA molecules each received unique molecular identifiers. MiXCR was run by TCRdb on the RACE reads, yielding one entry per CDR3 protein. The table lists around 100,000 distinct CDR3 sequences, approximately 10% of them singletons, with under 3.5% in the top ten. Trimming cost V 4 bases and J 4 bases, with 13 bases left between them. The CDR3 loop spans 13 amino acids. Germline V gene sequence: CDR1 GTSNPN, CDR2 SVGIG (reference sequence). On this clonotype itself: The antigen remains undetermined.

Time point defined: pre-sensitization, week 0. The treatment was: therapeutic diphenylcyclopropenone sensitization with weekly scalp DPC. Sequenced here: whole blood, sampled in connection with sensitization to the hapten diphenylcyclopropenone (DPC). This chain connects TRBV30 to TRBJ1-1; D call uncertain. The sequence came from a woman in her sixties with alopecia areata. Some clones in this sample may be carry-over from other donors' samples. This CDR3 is CAWKPQPSTEAFF. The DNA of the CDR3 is TGTGCCTGGAAACCCCAACCCTCCACTGAAGCTTTCTTT.